The 11 T cell receptor beta chains presented below share a single source sample, sequenced in a study of blood T cell repertoires in COVID-19. The table came from immunoSEQ multiplex PCR; TCRdb's copy has only in-frame clones and leaves some out. Of some 130,000 clones detected, 90% appear once; the ten largest clones hold roughly 3.7%. Input material: peripheral blood. Every receptor here comes from a man in his forties or fifties with active COVID-19.

This clone was detected a few times. The J gene is TRBJ1-1, the V gene TRBV30, with D perhaps matching TRBD1 (5 bases). The CDR3 is made up of 14 amino acids. The V gene's germline CDR1 is GTSNPN and CDR2 SVGIG (reference sequence). V was shortened by 5 bases and J by 1 base, with 14 bases between the two germline ends. CDR3 sequence reads: CAWAGGTRNTEAFF. CDR3 DNA: TGTGCCTGGGCCGGGGGGACTCGGAACACTGAAGCTTTCTTT.

This chain uses TRBV5-1 with TRBJ2-3; 13 bases align to TRBD2. Germline V CDR1 and CDR2: SGHRS, YFSETQ. This CDR3 is 16 amino acids long. J was trimmed by 5 bases and V by 3 bases; bases with no gene match: 6. CDR3 loop: CASSSTSGGARDTQYF. Here the CDR3 DNA reads TGCGCCAGCAGCTCCACTAGCGGGGGGGCCAGAGATACGCAGTATTTT.

The chain is built from TRBV9 and TRBJ2-5; 8 bases align to TRBD1. Per the germline V gene, CDR1 is SGDLS and CDR2 is YYNGEE. Trimming cost V 4 bases and J 3 bases; bases outside gene matches: 17. The CDR3 totals 18 residues. For the CDR3, the DNA is TGTGCCAGCAGCTTCTCTAGGGCGACACAGGGGGTGGAAGAGACCCAGTACTTC. Translating gives CASSFSRATQGVEETQYF.

This chain connects TRBV7-7 to TRBJ2-1, with 10 bases fitting TRBD2. Trimming removed 4 bases from V and 6 bases from J; junction bases left unmatched: 6. This CDR3 comprises 15 residues. The germline V gene has CDR1 SSHAT and CDR2 FNYEAQ (reference sequence). CDR3 coding DNA: TGTGCCAGCAGCTCAGCGGGGGGGCCTGGCAATGAGCAGTTCTTC. Translating it yields CASSSAGGPGNEQFF.

The V and J genes are TRBV5-5 and TRBJ1-1; maybe TRBD1 (6 bases). Trimming cost V 3 bases and J 4 bases, with 10 bases left between them. The CDR3 extends over 13 amino acids. CDR1 and CDR2 from the germline V gene are SGHKS and YYEKEE (reference sequence). The CDR3 is CASSSWGRTEAFF. The CDR3 bases are TGTGCCAGCAGCTCCTGGGGGCGCACTGAAGCTTTCTTT.

The chain recombines TRBV27 with TRBJ2-3; TRBD1 matches 7 bases. Germline values: CDR1 MNHEY, CDR2 SMNVEV (reference sequence). This CDR3 region has 14 residues. The V segment lost 5 bases and the J segment 2 bases; nucleotides outside the gene matches: 4. CDR3 protein: CASSGDSFTDTQYF. The CDR3 DNA sequence: TGTGCCAGCAGTGGGGACAGTTTCACAGATACGCAGTATTTT.

The rearrangement links TRBV5-8 to TRBJ2-2, with 7 bases identical to TRBD2. Unmatched junction bases numbered 18, after V lost 6 bases and J lost 7 bases. This CDR3 contains 17 residues. The germline V gene has CDR1 SGHTS and CDR2 YDEGEE. The CDR3 nucleotides are TGTGCCAGCACCGGGCGGGAGACTGTGTCATTATTCGGGGAGCTGTTTTTT. It codes for CASTGRETVSLFGELFF.

This rearrangement joins TRBV7-3 to TRBJ2-2; 7 bases align to TRBD2. J was trimmed by 1 base and V by 3 bases; bases with no gene match: 5. The length of the CDR3 is 16 residues. CDR1 is SGHTA, CDR2 FQGTGA, per germline. CDR3 region: CASSLGGSGNTGELFF. As DNA, the CDR3 is TGTGCCAGCAGCTTGGGCGGGAGCGGGAACACCGGGGAGCTGTTTTTT. The full variable domain, with the rest looked up from reference TRBV7-3 and TRBJ2-2, is GAGVSQTPSNKVTEKGKYVELRCDPISGHTALYWYRQSLGQGPEFLIYFQGTGAADDSGLPNDRFFAVRPEGSVSTLKIQRTERGDSAVYLCASSLGGSGNTGELFFGEGSRLTVL.

CDR3 amino acids: CASSNGQGGFNEQFF. The CDR3 DNA sequence: TGTGCCAGCAGTAACGGACAGGGAGGCTTTAATGAGCAGTTCTTC. The chain has TRBV6-5 and TRBJ2-1, with 8 bases matching TRBD1. Germline V gives CDR1 MNHEY, CDR2 SVGAGI. The CDR3 has 15 amino acids. The V gene end was trimmed by 5 bases and the J gene end by 7 bases; junction bases not matched to a gene: 10.

The chain recombines TRBV29-1 with TRBJ1-2; D is unresolved. The length of the CDR3 is 12 residues. Germline V gives CDR1 SQVTM, CDR2 ANQGSEA. The V end was cut by 4 bases, the J end by 3 bases, with 9 bases between. The CDR3 region has the DNA TGCAGCGTTGTCGACGGAGACTATGGCTACACCTTC. Residues: CSVVDGDYGYTF.

The V and J genes are TRBV6-5 and TRBJ2-2; D call uncertain. The CDR3 is 15 amino acids. V was pared by 4 bases and J by 4 bases, with 13 bases between. CDR1 is MNHEY, CDR2 SVGAGI, per germline. The CDR3 bases are TGTGCCAGCAGTTCCCCAACCGGGTTCACCGGGGAGCTGTTTTTT. Amino acid sequence: CASSSPTGFTGELFF.